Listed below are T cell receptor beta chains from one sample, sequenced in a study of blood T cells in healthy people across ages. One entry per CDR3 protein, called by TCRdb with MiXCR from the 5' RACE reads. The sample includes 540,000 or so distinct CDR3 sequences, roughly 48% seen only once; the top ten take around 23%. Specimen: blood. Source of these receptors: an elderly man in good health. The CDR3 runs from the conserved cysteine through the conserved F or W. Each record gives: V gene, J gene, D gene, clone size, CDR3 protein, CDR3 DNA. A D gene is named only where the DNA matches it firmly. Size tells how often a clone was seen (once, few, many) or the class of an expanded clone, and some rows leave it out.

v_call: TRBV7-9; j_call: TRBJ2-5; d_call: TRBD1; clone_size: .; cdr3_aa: CASSLRQGTNQGTQYF; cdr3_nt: TGTGCCAGCAGCCTACGACAGGGAACCAACCAAGGGACCCAGTACTTC
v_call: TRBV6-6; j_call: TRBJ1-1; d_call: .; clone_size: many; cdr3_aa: CASSWENAEAFF; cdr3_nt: TGTGCCAGCAGTTGGGAGAACGCTGAAGCTTTCTTT
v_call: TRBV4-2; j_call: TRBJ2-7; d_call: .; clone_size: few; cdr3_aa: CASSQNAQGGGSYEQYF; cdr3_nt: TGTGCCAGCAGCCAAAACGCACAGGGTGGAGGTTCCTACGAGCAGTACTTC
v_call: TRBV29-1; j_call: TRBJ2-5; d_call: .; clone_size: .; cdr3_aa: CSAGRPEETQYF; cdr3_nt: TGCAGCGCCGGACGGCCCGAAGAGACCCAGTACTTC
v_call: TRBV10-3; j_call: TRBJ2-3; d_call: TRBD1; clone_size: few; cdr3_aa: CAISQTGGIGTDTQYF; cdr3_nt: TGTGCCATCAGCCAGACAGGGGGCATCGGCACAGATACGCAGTATTTT
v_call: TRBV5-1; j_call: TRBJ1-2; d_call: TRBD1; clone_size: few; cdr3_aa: CASSRDSLYGYTF; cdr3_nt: TGCGCCAGCAGCCGGGACAGTCTCTATGGCTACACCTTC
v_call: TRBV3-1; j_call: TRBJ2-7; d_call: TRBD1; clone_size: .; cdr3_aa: CASSQETGGEQYF; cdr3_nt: TGTGCCAGCAGCCAAGAGACAGGGGGTGAGCAGTACTTC
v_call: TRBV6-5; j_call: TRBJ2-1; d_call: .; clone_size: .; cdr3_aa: CASSYSLYSAFEQFF; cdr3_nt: TGTGCCAGCAGTTACTCGCTATATAGCGCCTTTGAGCAGTTCTTC
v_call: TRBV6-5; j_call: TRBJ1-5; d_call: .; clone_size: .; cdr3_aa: CASSSTGNQPQHF; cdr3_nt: TGTGCCAGCAGTTCCACAGGGAATCAGCCCCAGCATTTT
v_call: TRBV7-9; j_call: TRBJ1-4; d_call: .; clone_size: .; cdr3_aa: CASSHDNEKLFF; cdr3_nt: TGTGCCAGCAGCCACGACAATGAAAAACTGTTTTTT
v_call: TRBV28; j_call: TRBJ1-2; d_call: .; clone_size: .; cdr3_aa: CASRTTSNYGYTF; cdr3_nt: TGTGCCAGCAGGACGACATCTAACTATGGCTACACCTTC
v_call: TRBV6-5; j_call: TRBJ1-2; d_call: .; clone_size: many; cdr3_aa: CASSFRGRGYTF; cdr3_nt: TGTGCCAGCAGTTTCCGAGGGAGAGGCTACACCTTC
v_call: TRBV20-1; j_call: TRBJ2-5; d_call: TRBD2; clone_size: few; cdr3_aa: CSARDPGLAGVETQYF; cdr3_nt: TGCAGTGCTAGAGATCCCGGACTAGCGGGGGTAGAGACCCAGTACTTC
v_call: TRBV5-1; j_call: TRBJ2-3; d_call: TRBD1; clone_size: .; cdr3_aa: CASSLVTDLQGTDTQYF; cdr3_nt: TGCGCCAGCAGCTTGGTGACAGACCTACAGGGGACAGATACGCAGTATTTT
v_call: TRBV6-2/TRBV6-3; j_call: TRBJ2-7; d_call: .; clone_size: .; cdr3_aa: CASSKDIPYEQYF; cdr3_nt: TGTGCCAGCAGTAAGGACATACCCTACGAGCAGTACTTC
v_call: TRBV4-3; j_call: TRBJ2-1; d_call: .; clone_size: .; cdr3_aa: CASSQHTWDIGYNEQFF; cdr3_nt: TGCGCCAGCAGCCAACATACGTGGGACATTGGCTACAATGAGCAGTTCTTC
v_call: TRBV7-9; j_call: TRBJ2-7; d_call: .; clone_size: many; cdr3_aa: CASSPPGGPYEQYF; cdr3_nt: TGTGCCAGCAGCCCCCCAGGGGGGCCGTACGAGCAGTACTTC
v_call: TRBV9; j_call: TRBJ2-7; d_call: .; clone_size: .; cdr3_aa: CASSVVGGGFPQYF; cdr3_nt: TGTGCCAGCAGCGTAGTAGGGGGGGGCTTCCCCCAGTACTTC
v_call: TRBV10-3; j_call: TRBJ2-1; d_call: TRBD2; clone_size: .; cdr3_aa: CAIRECSGSGEQFF; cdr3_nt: TGTGCCATCAGAGAGTGTAGCGGGAGTGGTGAGCAGTTCTTC
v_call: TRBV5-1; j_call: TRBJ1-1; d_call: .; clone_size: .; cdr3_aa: CASSLIPHKGTEAFF; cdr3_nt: TGCGCCAGCAGCTTGATCCCTCATAAGGGCACTGAAGCTTTCTTT
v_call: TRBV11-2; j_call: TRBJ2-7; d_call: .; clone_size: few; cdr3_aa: CASSSHRDGEQYF; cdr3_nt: TGTGCCAGCAGCTCTCACAGGGATGGCGAGCAGTACTTC
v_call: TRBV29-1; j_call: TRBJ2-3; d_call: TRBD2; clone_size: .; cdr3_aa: CSVGELAGVPDTQYF; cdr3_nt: TGCAGCGTTGGGGAATTAGCGGGGGTTCCAGATACGCAGTATTTT